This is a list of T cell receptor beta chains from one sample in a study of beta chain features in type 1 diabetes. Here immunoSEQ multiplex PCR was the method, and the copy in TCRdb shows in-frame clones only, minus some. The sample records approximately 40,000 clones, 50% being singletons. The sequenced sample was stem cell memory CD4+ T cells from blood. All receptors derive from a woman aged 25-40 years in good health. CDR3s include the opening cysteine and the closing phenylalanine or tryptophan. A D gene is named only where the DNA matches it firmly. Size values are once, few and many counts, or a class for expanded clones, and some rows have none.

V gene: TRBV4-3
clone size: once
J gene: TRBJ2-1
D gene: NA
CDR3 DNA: TGCGCCAGCAGCTCCGGGACTTTAATATACAATGAGCAGTTCTTC
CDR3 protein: CASSSGTLIYNEQFF

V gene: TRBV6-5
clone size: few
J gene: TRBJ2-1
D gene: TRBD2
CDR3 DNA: TGTGCCAGCAGTCCGACTAGCCCGAACTACAATGAGCAGTTCTTC
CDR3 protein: CASSPTSPNYNEQFF

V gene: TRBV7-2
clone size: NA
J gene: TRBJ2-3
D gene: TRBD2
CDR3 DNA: TGTGCCAGCAACTCCAGCGGGAGGGCCGGGCTCACAGATACGCAGTATTTT
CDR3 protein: CASNSSGRAGLTDTQYF

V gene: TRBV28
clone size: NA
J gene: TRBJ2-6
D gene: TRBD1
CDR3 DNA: TGTGCCAGCAGGCGAGACAGGGGGAAAGGGGCCAACGTCCTGACTTTC
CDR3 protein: CASRRDRGKGANVLTF

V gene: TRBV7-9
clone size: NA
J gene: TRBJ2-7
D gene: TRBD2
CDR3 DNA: TGTGCCAGCAGCCGCCGGGGGGGGGTAGCGGGGACCTACGAGCAGTACTTC
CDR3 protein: CASSRRGGVAGTYEQYF

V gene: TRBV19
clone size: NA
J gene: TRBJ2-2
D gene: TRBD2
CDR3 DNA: TGTGCCAGTAGTATTACTAGCGGGAGATCGAACACCGGGGAGCTGTTTTTT
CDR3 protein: CASSITSGRSNTGELFF

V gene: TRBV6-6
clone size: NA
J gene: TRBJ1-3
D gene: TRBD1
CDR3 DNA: TGTGCCAGCAGAACAGGGGTAAATGGAAACACCATATATTTT
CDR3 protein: CASRTGVNGNTIYF

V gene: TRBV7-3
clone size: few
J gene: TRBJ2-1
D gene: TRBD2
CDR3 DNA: TGTGCCAGCAGCGAGACTAGCGGGAGCTCTCATGAGCAGTTCTTC
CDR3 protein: CASSETSGSSHEQFF

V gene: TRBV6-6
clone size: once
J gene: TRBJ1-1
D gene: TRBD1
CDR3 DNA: TGTGCCAGCAGAGAACCGGGACAGAAGAACACTGAAGCTTTCTTT
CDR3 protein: CASREPGQKNTEAFF

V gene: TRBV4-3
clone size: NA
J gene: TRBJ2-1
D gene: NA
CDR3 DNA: TGCGCCAGCAGCCGAGACCGGGGGTTCGCCTACAATGAGCAGTTCTTC
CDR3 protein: CASSRDRGFAYNEQFF

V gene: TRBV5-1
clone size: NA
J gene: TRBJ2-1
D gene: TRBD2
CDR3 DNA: TGCGCCAGCAGCTTCACTAGCGGGGGCTACAATGAGCAGTTCTTC
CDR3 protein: CASSFTSGGYNEQFF

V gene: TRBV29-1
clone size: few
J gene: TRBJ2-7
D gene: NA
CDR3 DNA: TGCAGCGTTGCTGGGCTAGCAGCCGAGCAGTACTTC
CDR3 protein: CSVAGLAAEQYF

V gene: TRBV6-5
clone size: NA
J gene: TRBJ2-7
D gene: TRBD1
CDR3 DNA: TGTGCCAGCGGACCTAGACAGGGGGTATCCTACGAGCAGTACTTC
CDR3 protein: CASGPRQGVSYEQYF

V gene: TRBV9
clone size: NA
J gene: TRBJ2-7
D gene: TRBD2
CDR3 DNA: TGTGCCAGCAGCGCCGGGGGGGAGGGCTCCTACGAGCAGTACTTC
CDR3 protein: CASSAGGEGSYEQYF

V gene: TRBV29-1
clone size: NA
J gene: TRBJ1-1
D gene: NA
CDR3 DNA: TGCAGCGCCCGGACGGGAGTCACTGAAGCTTTCTTT
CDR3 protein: CSARTGVTEAFF

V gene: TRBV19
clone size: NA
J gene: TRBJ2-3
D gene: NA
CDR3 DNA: TGTGCCAGTAGTGTGCTAGAGGCAGATACGCAGTATTTT
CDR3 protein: CASSVLEADTQYF

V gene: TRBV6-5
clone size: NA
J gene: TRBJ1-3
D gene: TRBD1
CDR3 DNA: TGTGCCAGCAGTGTGGACAGGAGCTCTGGAAACACCATATATTTT
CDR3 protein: CASSVDRSSGNTIYF

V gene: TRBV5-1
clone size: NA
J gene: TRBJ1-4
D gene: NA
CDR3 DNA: TGCGCCAGCAGCCCGAGCCCAACTAATGAAAAACTGTTTTTT
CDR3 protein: CASSPSPTNEKLFF

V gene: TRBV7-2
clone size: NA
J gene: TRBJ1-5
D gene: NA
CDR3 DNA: TGTGCCAGCAGCTTAGCACAGTCCCGGGGTCAGCCCCAGCATTTT
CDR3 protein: CASSLAQSRGQPQHF

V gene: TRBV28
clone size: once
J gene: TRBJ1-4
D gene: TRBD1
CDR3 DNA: TGTGCCAGCAGTCCGGCAGGGGGAAGTAATGAAAAACTGTTTTTT
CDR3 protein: CASSPAGGSNEKLFF

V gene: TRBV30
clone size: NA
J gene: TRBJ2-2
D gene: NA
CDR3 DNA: TGTGCCTGGAGAGTAGGGACTGCGACCGGGGAGCTGTTTTTT
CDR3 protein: CAWRVGTATGELFF

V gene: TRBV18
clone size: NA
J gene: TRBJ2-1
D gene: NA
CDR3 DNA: TGTGCCAGCTCACCCCGACAGAACTCCTACAATGAGCAGTTCTTC
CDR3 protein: CASSPRQNSYNEQFF

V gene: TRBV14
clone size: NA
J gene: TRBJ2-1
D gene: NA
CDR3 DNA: TGTGCCAGCAGCCAGGGGCAGTACTACAATGAGCAGTTCTTC
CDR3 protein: CASSQGQYYNEQFF

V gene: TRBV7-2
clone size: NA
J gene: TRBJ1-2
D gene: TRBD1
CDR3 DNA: TGTGCCAGCAGCTTAGGGTTCGGGACAGGTTTAGACGGCTACACCTTC
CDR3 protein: CASSLGFGTGLDGYTF

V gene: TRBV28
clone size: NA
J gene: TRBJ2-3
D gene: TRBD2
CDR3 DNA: TGTGCCAGCAGCCGAAGACTAGCGGAAGCAGATACGCAGTATTTT
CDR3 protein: CASSRRLAEADTQYF

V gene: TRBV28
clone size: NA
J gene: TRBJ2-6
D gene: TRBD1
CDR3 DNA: TGTGCCAGCAGTCTAGACAGGGTCCCTGGGGCCAACGTCCTGACTTTC
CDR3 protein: CASSLDRVPGANVLTF

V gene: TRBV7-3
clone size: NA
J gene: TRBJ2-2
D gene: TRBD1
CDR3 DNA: TGTGCCAGCAGCTTAACGTTGTCAAGGGGGCGCGACGGGGAGCTGTTTTTT
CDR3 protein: CASSLTLSRGRDGELFF

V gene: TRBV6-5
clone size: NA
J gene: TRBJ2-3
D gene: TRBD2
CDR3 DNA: TGTGCCAGCAGAATGGCGGGACTAGCCACAGATACGCAGTATTTT
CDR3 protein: CASRMAGLATDTQYF

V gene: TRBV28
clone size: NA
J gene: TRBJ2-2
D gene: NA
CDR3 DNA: TGTGCCAGCAGTTTATCAGCGAACACCGGGGAGCTGTTTTTT
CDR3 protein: CASSLSANTGELFF

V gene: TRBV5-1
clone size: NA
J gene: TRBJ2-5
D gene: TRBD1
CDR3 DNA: TGCGCCAGCAGTATCGGACAGGGGAGCGAGACCCAGTACTTC
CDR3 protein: CASSIGQGSETQYF

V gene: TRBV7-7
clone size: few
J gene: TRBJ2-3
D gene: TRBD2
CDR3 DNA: TGTGCTAGCAGCGAACGTAAAGCGGGAGGAGCAGATACGCAGTATTTT
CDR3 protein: CASSERKAGGADTQYF

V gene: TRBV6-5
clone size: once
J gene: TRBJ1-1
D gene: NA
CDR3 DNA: TGTGCCAGCAGTTACTATGCAGGAGGTGGGCGCACTGAAGCTTTCTTT
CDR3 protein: CASSYYAGGGRTEAFF

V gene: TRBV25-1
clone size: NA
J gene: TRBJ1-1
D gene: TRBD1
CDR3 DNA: TGTGCCACCTATGGGACAGGGGCCGCGAACACTGAAGCTTTCTTT
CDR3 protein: CATYGTGAANTEAFF

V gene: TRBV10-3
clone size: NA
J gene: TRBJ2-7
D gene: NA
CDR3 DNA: TGTGCCATCATGGACGGGATAAATTACGAGCAGTACTTC
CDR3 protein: CAIMDGINYEQYF

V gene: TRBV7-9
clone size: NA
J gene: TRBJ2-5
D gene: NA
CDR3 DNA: TGTGCCAGCAGCTCGGGATCACTGCGGGAGACCCAGTACTTC
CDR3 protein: CASSSGSLRETQYF

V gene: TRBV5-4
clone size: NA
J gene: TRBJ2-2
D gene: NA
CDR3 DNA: TGTGCCAGCGGAGGATTTCGGAACAGGAACACCGGGGAGCTGTTTTTT
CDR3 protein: CASGGFRNRNTGELFF

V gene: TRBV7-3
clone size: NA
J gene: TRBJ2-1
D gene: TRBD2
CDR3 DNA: TGTGCCAGCAGCTCCTATAGCGGGAGAAATCCCAATGAGCAGTTCTTC
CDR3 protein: CASSSYSGRNPNEQFF

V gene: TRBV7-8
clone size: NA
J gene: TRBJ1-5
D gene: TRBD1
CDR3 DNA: TGTGCCAGCAGCTTAGGACGGGACAGAGGGTATCAGCCCCAGCATTTT
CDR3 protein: CASSLGRDRGYQPQHF

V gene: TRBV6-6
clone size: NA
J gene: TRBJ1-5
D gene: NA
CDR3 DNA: TGTGCCAGCAGTGACCGGGACAAGAGGAATCAGCCCCAGCATTTT
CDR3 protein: CASSDRDKRNQPQHF

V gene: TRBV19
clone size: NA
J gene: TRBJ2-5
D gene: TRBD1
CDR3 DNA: TGTGCCAGTAGTACTCAGGGGGCCCAAGAGACCCAGTACTTC
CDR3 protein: CASSTQGAQETQYF

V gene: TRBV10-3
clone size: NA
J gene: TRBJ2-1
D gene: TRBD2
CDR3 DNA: TGTGCCATCAGTGACCCTGGACTAGCGGGAGGGGATGAGCAGTTCTTC
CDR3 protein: CAISDPGLAGGDEQFF

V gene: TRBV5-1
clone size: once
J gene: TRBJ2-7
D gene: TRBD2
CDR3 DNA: TGCGCCAGCAGCTGGACTAGCGGGAGGGCCCGTTCGGCCTACGAGCAGTACTTC
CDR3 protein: CASSWTSGRARSAYEQYF

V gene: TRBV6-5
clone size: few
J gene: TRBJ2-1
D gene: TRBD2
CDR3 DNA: TGTGCCAGCAGTTCCCTCGCGGGAGGTGGGAATGAGCAGTTCTTC
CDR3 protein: CASSSLAGGGNEQFF